The T cell receptor beta chain under discussion was sequenced for a study of blood T cell repertoires in COVID-19. Study information: Specimens from acute and convalescent COVID-19 originated in the United States, Italy and Spain. The cDNA or gDNA used as material had been derived from T cells, B-cell-depleted T cells, or PBMCs.

This CDR3 has 11 amino acids. V gave up 5 bases and J gave up 3 bases, with 5 bases separating them. The germline gives CDR1 MDHEN, CDR2 SYDVKM. In terms of age and location, participants ranged from roughly 18 to 95 years and lived in under 30 US areas. What the recovered Cohort 3 donors had was two negative PCRs, clearance, or symptom resolution. Produced via immunoSEQ multiplex PCR; TCRdb's table is partial and in-frame only. This sample has nearly 250,000 clones, with about 82% found just once. This clonotype was sampled from a woman aged 45-59 years who had recovered from COVID-19. Sequencing was carried out using PBMCs or T cells enriched from blood (not recorded which). The gene calls are TRBV28 and TRBJ2-7; D uncertain. CDR3 DNA sequence: TGTGCCAGCAGTAACATCTACGAGCAGTACTTC. This encodes CASSNIYEQYF.